This paragraph reports one TCR beta chain. Its antigen remains unidentified. The CDR3 covers 17 residues. The source of the sample is a study of cytomegalovirus exposure and HLA in healthy donors. The study ran its PCR with 60 Vbeta and 13 Jbeta primers. Using immunoSEQ multiplex PCR, the repertoire was profiled, and TCRdb retains in-frame clones only, with some absent. The sample consists of roughly 200,000 clones, roughly 80% of them appearing once. Whole-study findings and limits: The later analysis indicated that the majority of CMV-associated TCR beta chains appeared HLA-restricted.

The chain combines TRBV21-1 with TRBJ2-5; TRBD1, the D gene given by the table, was not confirmed from the DNA. TRBV21-1 is flagged as a pseudogene. Sequenced sample: PBMCs. The clonotype originates from a woman aged 40-49 years in good health and CMV-seronegative. Written as DNA, the CDR3 is TGTGCCAGCATCCGGGGTAAGACAGGACAAAACCAAGAGACCCAGTACTTC. Translation: CASIRGKTGQNQETQYF.